A selection of T cell receptor beta chains follows, all from one sample in a study of T cell responses to AZD1222 COVID-19 vaccine. The method was immunoSEQ multiplex PCR; TCRdb's version includes in-frame clones alone and lacks a portion of them. The sample consists of about 180,000 clones, 85% to 95% of them appearing once. Sequenced here: peripheral blood, sampled on day 0 of AZD1222 vaccination. The source is an adult in good health. Each CDR3 is given with its conserved first and last residue. A D gene is named only where the DNA matches it firmly. Clone size is stated in some rows and not others, as once, few, many or a class when expanded.

J gene	clone size	D gene	V gene	CDR3 protein	CDR3 DNA
TRBJ2-7	-	-	TRBV7-9	CASRGTGDEQYF	TGTGCCAGCAGGGGCACAGGCGACGAGCAGTACTTC
TRBJ1-2	-	-	TRBV2	CASSDIGQSYGYTF	TGTGCCAGCAGTGATATCGGACAGAGCTATGGCTACACCTTC
TRBJ2-7	few	TRBD2	TRBV11-2	CASSLVGTGTSGTYEQYF	TGTGCCAGCAGCTTAGTCGGGACCGGGACTAGCGGCACCTACGAGCAGTACTTC
TRBJ2-7	-	-	TRBV28	CASSLPTASYEQYF	TGTGCCAGCAGTCTTCCGACAGCCTCCTACGAGCAGTACTTC
TRBJ2-3	-	TRBD1	TRBV7-8	CASSLRTGAYSTDTQYF	TGTGCCAGCAGCTTACGGACAGGGGCTTATAGCACAGATACGCAGTATTTT
TRBJ1-2	-	-	TRBV7-2	CASSRVYGYTF	TGTGCCAGCAGCCGGGTGTATGGCTACACCTTC
TRBJ1-2	-	TRBD1	TRBV4-1	CASSQDPGQGGYGYTF	TGCGCCAGCAGCCAAGATCCGGGACAGGGGGGGTATGGCTACACCTTC
TRBJ1-5	-	-	TRBV6-5	CASSPRDFGRPQHF	TGTGCCAGCAGTCCCCGGGACTTCGGACGGCCCCAGCATTTT
TRBJ2-2	-	-	TRBV5-4	CASSRGQVNTGELFF	TGTGCCAGCAGCCGGGGGCAGGTGAACACCGGGGAGCTGTTTTTT
TRBJ1-3	-	-	TRBV30	CAWALGGASTIGGNTIYF	TGTGCCTGGGCCCTTGGGGGGGCATCAACTATCGGTGGAAACACCATATATTTT
TRBJ2-1	-	TRBD2	TRBV11-3	CASSHGTSGRRDEQFF	TGTGCCAGCAGCCACGGGACTAGCGGGAGGAGGGATGAGCAGTTCTTC
TRBJ1-5	-	TRBD1	TRBV18	CASSPGQEHQPQHF	TGTGCCAGCTCACCAGGACAGGAACATCAGCCCCAGCATTTT
TRBJ2-7	-	TRBD1	TRBV19	CASSIGDRTYEQYF	TGTGCCAGTAGTATTGGGGACAGGACCTACGAGCAGTACTTC
TRBJ2-1	-	TRBD2	TRBV11-2	CASSPQGLAGSYNEQFF	TGTGCCAGCAGCCCTCAGGGACTAGCGGGTTCCTACAATGAGCAGTTCTTC
TRBJ1-1	few	-	TRBV18	CASSQGRSSNTEAFF	TGTGCCAGCTCACAGGGACGGTCGTCGAACACTGAAGCTTTCTTT
TRBJ1-1	-	-	TRBV10-1	CASSEGVGTEAFF	TGCGCCAGCAGTGAAGGTGTAGGCACTGAAGCTTTCTTT
TRBJ1-1	-	-	TRBV29-1	CSVESEGGSSEAFF	TGCAGCGTTGAAAGCGAGGGGGGATCAAGTGAAGCTTTCTTT
TRBJ2-3	-	-	TRBV10-2	CASSESGGDTDTQYF	TGCGCCAGCAGTGAGTCCGGAGGGGACACAGATACGCAGTATTTT
TRBJ2-7	few	-	TRBV9	CASSVGGSSYEQYF	TGTGCCAGCAGCGTAGGTGGGAGCTCCTACGAGCAGTACTTC
TRBJ1-4	-	-	TRBV6-5	CATNARAGNEKLFF	TGTGCCACCAATGCAAGGGCGGGTAATGAAAAACTGTTTTTT
TRBJ2-1	-	TRBD2	TRBV25-1	CASSEPGLAGVEQFF	TGTGCCAGCAGTGAACCTGGACTAGCGGGAGTTGAGCAGTTCTTC
TRBJ2-7	-	TRBD2	TRBV6-2/TRBV6-3	CASSDPGLKAYEQYF	TGTGCCAGCAGTGATCCGGGACTAAAGGCCTACGAGCAGTACTTC
TRBJ1-4	-	-	TRBV10-3	CAISDSGEKLFF	TGTGCCATCAGTGATTCAGGAGAAAAACTGTTTTTT
TRBJ2-3	once	-	TRBV23-1	CASRGGRKSTDTQYF	TGCGCCAGCAGAGGGGGACGGAAAAGCACAGATACGCAGTATTTT
TRBJ1-2	-	TRBD1	TRBV6-1	CASSEKGARGYTF	TGTGCCAGCAGTGAAAAGGGGGCGCGAGGCTACACCTTC
TRBJ2-7	-	-	TRBV15	CATSADRIGGGGYEQYF	TGTGCCACCAGCGCAGATAGAATTGGGGGTGGTGGCTACGAGCAGTACTTC
TRBJ1-1	-	TRBD1	TRBV9	CASSVYRGTNTEAFF	TGTGCCAGCAGCGTATACAGGGGAACGAACACTGAAGCTTTCTTT
TRBJ2-1	-	-	TRBV7-9	CASSPLGERAQQFF	TGTGCCAGCAGCCCTCTAGGGGAACGGGCCCAGCAGTTCTTC
TRBJ2-7	-	-	TRBV7-2	CASSLVRDMIYEQYF	TGTGCCAGCAGCTTAGTCCGGGACATGATTTACGAGCAGTACTTC
TRBJ2-2	-	TRBD1	TRBV14	CASSPGGQGNAGELFF	TGTGCCAGCAGCCCAGGGGGACAGGGGAATGCCGGGGAGCTGTTTTTT
TRBJ1-1	-	-	TRBV19	CASSNPLGPAFF	TGTGCCAGTAGTAACCCACTCGGCCCGGCTTTCTTT
TRBJ1-6	few	TRBD1	TRBV28	CASSLGQGGSPLHF	TGTGCCAGCAGTTTAGGACAGGGAGGCTCACCCCTCCACTTT
TRBJ2-3	-	-	TRBV7-2	CASSPGVDTQYF	TGTGCCAGCAGCCCAGGGGTAGATACGCAGTATTTT
TRBJ1-1	once	-	TRBV6-1	CASSEPPGTEAFF	TGTGCCAGCAGTGAACCTCCGGGGACTGAAGCTTTCTTT
TRBJ1-2	-	TRBD1	TRBV5-1	CASSPTGENGYTF	TGCGCCAGCAGCCCGACAGGGGAGAATGGCTACACCTTC
TRBJ2-5	-	TRBD1	TRBV2	CASSEVQGVETQYF	TGTGCCAGCAGTGAAGTACAGGGGGTAGAGACCCAGTACTTC
TRBJ2-1	-	-	TRBV20-1	CSARGGNEQFF	TGCAGTGCTAGAGGTGGCAATGAGCAGTTCTTC
TRBJ2-3	-	-	TRBV20-1	CSASRWGATDTQYF	TGCAGTGCTAGTAGATGGGGAGCGACAGATACGCAGTATTTT
TRBJ2-1	-	TRBD2	TRBV5-4	CASSPGLELNEQFF	TGTGCCAGCAGCCCGGGACTAGAATTGAATGAGCAGTTCTTC
TRBJ2-3	once	TRBD2	TRBV11-2	CASSSPSGRTDTQYF	TGTGCCAGCAGCTCACCTAGCGGGAGGACAGATACGCAGTATTTT